This T cell receptor beta chain stems from a study of T cell repertoires in cytomegalovirus infection. Study results and limitations: The study found HLA-C-restricted CMV-specific TCR beta clonotypes dominating the ex vivo response.

One entry per CDR3 protein results from TCRdb running MiXCR on the reads. The sample has hundreds of thousands of distinct CDR3 sequences; around 30% are singletons. This CDR3 comprises 14 residues. Germline CDR1 and CDR2: MDHEN and SYDVKM. Germline trimming cut 9 bases from V and 5 bases from J; bases unmatched to any gene: 9. In the case of this clonotype: As yet, its antigen is unknown.

The sequence was collected from a human donor in good health (CMV status not recorded). Some clones in this sample may be carry-over from other donors' samples. The J gene is TRBJ1-4, the V gene TRBV28; 7 bases are a match to TRBD1. Specimen: cultured PBMCs, collected from culture after CMV antigen stimulation. This CDR3 is CASNKPGQNEKLFF. CDR3 nucleotides: TGTGCCAGTAACAAACCGGGACAGAATGAAAAACTGTTTTTT.